This T cell receptor beta chain came from a study of tumor-infiltrating lymphocytes in localized non-small cell lung cancer. Study at large: Several tumor histologies, both smoking statuses, and some post-neoadjuvant chemotherapy samples were included. Study-wide findings and caveats: Compared with uninvolved lung, tumors showed higher T cell infiltration by TCRbeta sequencing.

TCRdb's table, derived via immunoSEQ multiplex PCR, lists solely in-frame clones and lacks some. This sample has about 23,000 clones, with 73% found just once. With respect to this clone: Its antigen is as yet unknown.

Trimming shortened V by 6 bases and J by 10 bases, and 15 bases separated the two germline ends. Germline CDR1 and CDR2: DFQATT and SNEGSKA (reference sequence). This CDR3 is 11 amino acids long. The chain uses TRBV20-1 and TRBJ1-1; no clear D gene. The material sequenced was lung tumor tissue. The source of this sequence is a human donor with non-small cell lung cancer. In nucleotides, the CDR3 is TGCAGTGCAGGGATACCGGACCCAGCTTTCTTT. Translated, it gives CSAGIPDPAFF.